This T cell receptor beta chain comes out of a study of shared clonotypes between healthy human individuals. General study results and limits: The generation probabilities recorded for non-shared clonotypes fell below those of clonotypes shared by all four donors.

Profiling relied on immunoSEQ multiplex PCR, and the TCRdb table lists in-frame clones only, not all of them. The table includes some 800,000 clones, around 92% detected once. This clone appeared once. Its antigen is not identified. Naive-designated CD8 cells lacked CD45RO, were positively enriched for CCR7, and omitted terminally differentiated effector memory CD45RA+ cells. Those who donated, Caucasian adults without exception, all lived in Nashville, Tennessee. The CDR3 has 15 amino acids. Trimming left V 3 bases short and J 8 bases short, with 16 bases between. CDR1 and CDR2 (germline): MNHEY, SMNVEV (reference sequence).

The specimen was naive CD8+ T cells sorted from blood. The sequence came from a man aged 30 to 45 in good health. The chain joins TRBV27 to TRBJ1-4, with D possibly matching TRBD1 (5 bases). CDR3 sequence: CASSFSPGSREKLFF. DNA of the CDR3: TGTGCCAGCAGTTTTTCGCCAGGGTCGAGAGAAAAACTGTTTTTT.